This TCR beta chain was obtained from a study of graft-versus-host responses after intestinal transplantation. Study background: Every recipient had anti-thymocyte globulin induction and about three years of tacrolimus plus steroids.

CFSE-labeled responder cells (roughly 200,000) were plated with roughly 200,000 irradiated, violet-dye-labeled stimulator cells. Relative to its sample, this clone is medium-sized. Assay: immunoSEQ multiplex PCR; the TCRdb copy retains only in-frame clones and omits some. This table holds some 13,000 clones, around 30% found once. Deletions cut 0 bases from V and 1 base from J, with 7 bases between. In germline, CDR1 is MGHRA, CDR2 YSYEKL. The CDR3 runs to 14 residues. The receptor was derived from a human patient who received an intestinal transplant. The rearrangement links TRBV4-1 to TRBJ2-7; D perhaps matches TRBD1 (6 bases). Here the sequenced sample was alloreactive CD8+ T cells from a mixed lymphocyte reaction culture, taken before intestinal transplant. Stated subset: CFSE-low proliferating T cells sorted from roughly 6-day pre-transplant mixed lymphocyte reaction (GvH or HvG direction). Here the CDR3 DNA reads TGCGCCAGCAGCCAAGAGGGACAATCCTACGAGCAGTACTTC. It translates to CASSQEGQSYEQYF.